This is a list of T cell receptor beta chains from one sample in a study of T-cell memory formation after mild COVID-19. TCRdb processed the 5' RACE reads anew with MiXCR; each CDR3 protein has one entry. The sample includes roughly 240,000 distinct CDR3 sequences, around 15% of them seen just once. Source material: PBMCs or a T cell subset sorted from them (not recorded which). These receptors were taken from a man younger than 35 who had mild COVID-19 (a few samples of this study predate the infection). Cell type and time point are not known. Both conserved end residues are part of each CDR3.

V: TRBV4-3
CDR3: CASSQRRGEPYNEQFF

V: TRBV12-3/TRBV12-4
CDR3: CASSLGSWSASGGQGETQYF

V: TRBV7-2
CDR3: CASTFSGANVLTF

V: TRBV6-5
CDR3: CASGYRQGAKNEQYF

V: TRBV12-3/TRBV12-4
CDR3: CASSPRGLNYGYTF

V: TRBV2
CDR3: CASGEEGRQYF

V: TRBV6-5
CDR3: CASSRLDRNSPLHF

V: TRBV4-1
CDR3: CASSQGRRRNTEAFF

V: TRBV20-1
CDR3: CSASRHLGNYGYTF

V: TRBV12-3/TRBV12-4
CDR3: CASSGPTNTGELFF

V: TRBV12-3/TRBV12-4
CDR3: CASSLAGGQGSGTQYF

V: TRBV4-1
CDR3: CASSQEKLNTDTQYF

V: TRBV7-2
CDR3: CASSLSPAGEKLFF

V: TRBV5-1
CDR3: CASSLDLGATEAFF

V: TRBV27
CDR3: CASSHKGGGIDTQYF

V: TRBV6-5
CDR3: CASRSGRNTEAFF

V: TRBV20-1
CDR3: CSARGGNENIQYF

V: TRBV4-1
CDR3: CASSQVGLFHEQFF

V: TRBV7-8
CDR3: CASSLRRPRTGSDTQYF

V: TRBV2
CDR3: CASSSPNQDQYF

V: TRBV6-6
CDR3: CASSANRGSQETQYF

V: TRBV6-5
CDR3: CASSYATGNEQFF

V: TRBV4-3
CDR3: CASSQVHPGQQAFF

V: TRBV7-9
CDR3: CASRVAGVGETQYF

V: TRBV3-1
CDR3: CASSPDRRNTEAFF

V: TRBV29-1
CDR3: CSVGGQPTYEQYF

V: TRBV2
CDR3: CASRDGKWTDTDTQYF

V: TRBV7-8
CDR3: CASSFNTWDTEAFF

V: TRBV20-1
CDR3: CSARDPRGTNYEQYF

V: TRBV20-1
CDR3: CSATTDARPNSPIHF

V: TRBV6-5
CDR3: CATSRLALITEAFF

V: TRBV5-1
CDR3: CASSSPDGGVREQFF

V: TRBV11-2
CDR3: CASSLFQAEGTDTQYF

V: TRBV20-1
CDR3: CSARVVDEQFF

V: TRBV20-1
CDR3: CSATGGAYNEQFF

V: TRBV24-1
CDR3: CATSPGGRLETQYF

V: TRBV6-1
CDR3: CASSDRTGVKVMNEQFF

V: TRBV5-1
CDR3: CASSLGGQGDYTF

V: TRBV5-1
CDR3: CASSVAGADNEQFF

V: TRBV20-1
CDR3: CSASRGRGTEAFF

V: TRBV4-3
CDR3: CASSQGFRDRGISGNTIYF

V: TRBV4-1
CDR3: CASSQVSEGTDTQYF

V: TRBV7-9
CDR3: CASSSQGGQVTGELFF

V: TRBV6-2/TRBV6-3
CDR3: CASSYSFEETSTDTQYF

V: TRBV4-1
CDR3: CASSLRGRLAGGPQQYF

V: TRBV4-3
CDR3: CASSRRETNTEAFF

V: TRBV18
CDR3: CASSPRPNQPQHF

V: TRBV12-5
CDR3: CASGLPTVNTEAFF

V: TRBV7-2
CDR3: CASSSRGPDQPQHF